One T cell receptor beta chain is described in this entry. PCR employed 60 Vbeta and 13 Jbeta primers. Measured with immunoSEQ multiplex PCR; TCRdb has only the in-frame clones, and not every one. The table shows 100,000 to 150,000 clones, with under 85% occurring only once. The entry originates in a study of cytomegalovirus exposure and HLA in healthy donors. Material: PBMCs. The source is a woman aged 40 to 50 in good health and CMV-seropositive.

DNA of the CDR3: TGTGCCAGCAGCACAGACAGTGCTAACTATGGCTACACCTTC. It is translated as CASSTDSANYGYTF. J is TRBJ1-2 and V is TRBV7-2, with D perhaps matching TRBD1 (5 bases). The CDR3 totals 14 residues. V shed 5 bases and J shed 0 bases, with 10 bases lying between them. Germline V gives CDR1 SGHTA, CDR2 FQGNSA.